These 27 T cell receptor beta chains were all obtained from the same sample, sequenced in a study of human T cells and chemical hapten exposure. The study extracted total RNA from unfractionated whole blood. TCRdb re-analysed the 5' RACE reads in MiXCR, keeping a single row per CDR3 protein. The repertoire includes about 140,000 distinct CDR3 sequences, 3.5% to 5% of them detected once, and approximately 1.4% sits in the top ten. These receptors originate from a female donor in good health.

This clonotype was seen many times. The chain employs TRBV28 and TRBJ2-7; TRBD2 matches at 9 bases. Trimming at V came to 5 bases and at J to 1 base, leaving 6 bases not matched to a gene. CDR1 MDHEN and CDR2 SYDVKM come from the germline V gene. The CDR3 extends over 15 amino acids. CDR3 nucleotide sequence: TGTGCCAGCAGTCAGACTAGCGGCCTGTCCTACGAGCAGTACTTC. This sequence encodes CASSQTSGLSYEQYF.

In this sample, this clonotype turned up many times. The chain couples TRBV6-5 to TRBJ2-1, with D perhaps being TRBD1 or TRBD2 (5 bases each). The V end was cut by 5 bases, the J end by 3 bases, with 17 bases between. The CDR3 is made up of 16 amino acids. Germline loops: CDR1 MNHEY, CDR2 SVGAGI. The CDR3: CASSVAGTRDYNEQFF. The DNA of the CDR3 is TGTGCCAGCAGTGTAGCCGGGACGAGGGACTACAATGAGCAGTTCTTC.

As for this clonotype: This may be a read error: a much more frequent sequence differs by one nucleotide. This rearrangement joins TRBV3-1 to TRBJ1-2; D unresolved. The length of the CDR3 is 12 residues. Germline-derived CDR1 and CDR2 are LGHDT and YNNKEL (reference sequence). The chain's CDR3 is CASSQDNYGDTF. In DNA form, the CDR3 reads TGTGCCAGCAGCCAAGACAACTATGGCGACACCTTC.

This clonotype was detected a few times. The chain links TRBV18 to TRBJ1-1; D unresolved. The length of the CDR3 is 12 residues. CDR1 and CDR2 from the germline V gene are KGHSH and LQKENI. Trimming removed 1 base from V and 7 bases from J, with 7 bases in between. The CDR3 region is CASSPRLLEAFF. The CDR3, as DNA: TGTGCCAGCTCACCACGGCTCCTTGAAGCTTTCTTT.

In its sample, this clonotype was seen many times. This chain joins TRBV3-1 and TRBJ1-6, with TRBD1 matching 8 bases. Germline CDR1 is LGHDT and CDR2 is YNNKEL (reference sequence). The junction had 7 bases not matched to a gene; V was cut back by 1 base and J by 8 bases. CDR3 length equals 16 residues. CDR3 bases: TGTGCCAGCAGCCAAGGGCAGGGGGCTTCGGATTCACCCCTCCACTTT. It specifies CASSQGQGASDSPLHF.

This clonotype qualifies as medium-sized. The CDR3, as DNA: TGTGCCACCAGTGAGTCAGGGAGCACCGGGGAGCTGTTTTTT. This translates into CATSESGSTGELFF. J is TRBJ2-2 and V is TRBV24-1; either TRBD1 or TRBD2 may supply D (5 bases each). V was shortened by 4 bases and J by 4 bases, with 9 bases between the two germline ends. This CDR3 contains 14 residues. Germline loops: CDR1 KGHDR, CDR2 SFDVKD.

This clonotype was observed a few times. The chain is built from TRBV9 and TRBJ2-2; TRBD1 matches at 7 bases. Trimming cost V 2 bases and J 2 bases; bases outside gene matches: 3. Germline V gene lookup returns CDR1 SGDLS and CDR2 YYNGEE. This CDR3 is built from 15 residues. CDR3 amino acids: CASSVRDSNTGELFF. In DNA, the CDR3 is TGTGCCAGCAGCGTCCGGGACAGTAACACCGGGGAGCTGTTTTTT.

As for this clonotype: This may be a read error, as it is one base from a much larger clone. The chain is built from TRBV7-3 and TRBJ2-3, with 7 bases fitting TRBD1. Germline CDR1 reads SGHTA; CDR2 reads FQGTGA. CDR3 length: 16 residues. CDR3 DNA: TGTGCCAGCAGCTTAGGTCCCCTGACAGGGTCAGATACGCTGTATTTT. It specifies CASSLGPLTGSDTLYF.

This clonotype was recorded many times. The chain joins TRBV6-2 or TRBV6-3 to TRBJ2-3, with 7 bases that match TRBD1. Trimming cost V 8 bases and J 4 bases; bases outside gene matches: 6. Germline CDR1 and CDR2: MNHEY and SVGEGT. The length of the CDR3 is 13 residues. The CDR3 is CASRDSGPDTQYF. In nucleotides, the CDR3 is TGTGCCAGCCGGGACAGCGGCCCAGATACGCAGTATTTT.

The CDR3 DNA reads TGTGCCAGCAGCGTAGGTAGGGGGACAGGCAATCAGCCCCAGCATTTT. Translated: CASSVGRGTGNQPQHF. The V and J genes are TRBV9 and TRBJ1-5; the match to TRBD1 covers 7 bases. The CDR3 length is 16 residues. V shed 0 bases, J shed 2 bases, and the junction held 5 bases outside the gene matches. Per the germline V gene, CDR1 is SGDLS and CDR2 is YYNGEE.

This clonotype was counted ten times or more. The J gene is TRBJ1-1, the V gene TRBV5-4; 9 bases line up with TRBD1. The CDR3 contains 15 residues. V was pared by 6 bases and J by 5 bases, with 11 bases of the junction left unmatched. Germline CDR1 is SGHNT and CDR2 is YYREEE (reference sequence). CDR3 nucleotide sequence: TGTGCCAGCACCCCCGGGACAGGGTTGATAACTGAAGCTTTCTTT. The encoded protein is CASTPGTGLITEAFF. Combining the CDR3 with reference TRBV5-4 and TRBJ1-1 gives the whole variable domain ETGVTQSPTHLIKTRGQQVTLRCSSQSGHNTVSWYQQALGQGPQFIFQYYREEENGRGNFPPRFSGLQFPNYSSELNVNALELDDSALYLCASTPGTGLITEAFFGQGTRLTVV.

This clonotype has at least ten counts. The rearrangement uses TRBV9 and TRBJ1-6; D is unclear. This CDR3 has 15 residues. V was clipped by 0 bases and J by 7 bases, with 11 bases between them. The germline CDR1 and CDR2 sequences are SGDLS and YYNGEE. CDR3 loop: CASSVGGGLNSPLHF. For the CDR3, the DNA is TGTGCCAGCAGCGTAGGAGGAGGACTAAATTCACCCCTCCACTTT.

The table lists this clonotype with many counts. The CDR3 region is CASTTGDRNQPQHF. The CDR3 DNA is TGTGCCAGCACCACGGGGGACAGAAATCAGCCCCAGCATTTT. The V and J genes are TRBV5-5 and TRBJ1-5; TRBD1 aligns across 7 bases. Germline trimming cut 6 bases from V and 4 bases from J; bases unmatched to any gene: 7. Looked up from germline, CDR1 is SGHKS and CDR2 is YYEKEE (reference sequence). This CDR3 spans 14 amino acids.

In regard to this clonotype: A clone one base away is much larger, so this may be a read error. The chain joins TRBV12-3 or TRBV12-4 to TRBJ2-7, with 8 positions matching TRBD2. Germline trimming cut 6 bases from V and 0 bases from J; bases unmatched to any gene: 4. CDR3 length equals 14 residues. The CDR3 DNA is TGTGCCAGCAGCACCGGGACTAGCTCCTACGAGCAGTACTTC. It is translated as CASSTGTSSYEQYF.

At least ten counts were recorded for this clonotype. The chain joins TRBV7-2 to TRBJ1-1; no definite D call. The CDR3 runs 13 residues. CDR1 and CDR2 (germline): SGHTA, FQGNSA. Trimming removed 2 bases from V and 3 bases from J, with 7 bases in between. The CDR3 coding sequence is TGTGCCAGCAGCTTATGGGCGGACACTGAAGCTTTCTTT. Its protein product is CASSLWADTEAFF. Full variable domain (outside the CDR3, taken from reference TRBV7-2 and TRBJ1-1): GAGVSQSPSNKVTEKGKDVELRCDPISGHTALYWYRQSLGQGLEFLIYFQGNSAPDKSGLPSDRFSAERTGGSVSTLTIQRTQQEDSAVYLCASSLWADTEAFFGQGTRLTVV.

This clonotype was counted at least ten times. This sequence joins TRBV7-8 and TRBJ2-1, with 8 bases matching TRBD2. Germline assignment: CDR1 SGHVS and CDR2 FQNEAQ. This CDR3 spans 15 amino acids. Unmatched junction bases numbered 7, after V lost 8 bases and J lost 1 base. The DNA of the CDR3 is TGTGCCAGCGGGAGCGGGGGTTCGTCCTACAATGAGCAGTTCTTC. Its protein is CASGSGGSSYNEQFF.

This clonotype was counted at least ten times. The chain uses TRBV5-6 and TRBJ2-7; the D is unclear. The CDR3 is made up of 13 amino acids. V lost 1 base to trimming and J lost 2 bases, with 7 bases between them. Germline CDR1 and CDR2: SGHDT and YYEEEE. The CDR3 sequence: CASSLFGPYEQYF. CDR3 in DNA: TGTGCCAGCAGCTTGTTCGGACCCTACGAGCAGTACTTC.

In its sample, this clonotype was seen many times. The chain combines TRBV19 with TRBJ1-4; unclear D gene. This CDR3 has 16 residues. V dropped 5 bases and J dropped 4 bases, with 17 bases sitting between them. Germline CDR1 reads LNHDA; CDR2 reads SQIVND (reference sequence). For the CDR3, the DNA is TGTGCCAGTAGTTCTGGACGTCGAGGAAATAATGAAAAACTGTTTTTT. Translation gives CASSSGRRGNNEKLFF. The entire variable domain, with the rest obtained from reference TRBV19 and TRBJ1-4, is as follows: DGGITQSPKYLFRKEGQNVTLSCEQNLNHDAMYWYRQDPGQGLRLIYYSQIVNDFQKGDIAEGYSVSREKKESFPLTVTSAQKNPTAFYLCASSSGRRGNNEKLFFGSGTQLSVL.

At least ten counts were recorded for this clonotype. The V and J genes are TRBV20-1 and TRBJ1-5; 10 positions agree with TRBD1. The CDR3 is 14 residues long. Germline V gene lookup returns CDR1 DFQATT and CDR2 SNEGSKA (reference sequence). Trimming cost V 3 bases and J 11 bases; bases outside gene matches: 10. CDR3 protein: CSAREGQGMLAQHF. The CDR3 region has the DNA TGCAGTGCTAGGGAGGGACAGGGGATGCTAGCCCAGCATTTT.

Comments on this clonotype: A much larger clone differs from this one at a single base, so this may be a read error. The gene calls are TRBV4-1 and TRBJ1-1; no definite D call. V was trimmed by 0 bases and J by 0 bases, leaving 17 bases between them. The CDR3 is 18 amino acids. The V gene's germline CDR1 is MGHRA and CDR2 YSYEKL. The CDR3 protein is CASSQDGWCRFLNTEAFF. CDR3 sequence (DNA): TGCGCCAGCAGCCAAGATGGTTGGTGCAGGTTCTTGAACACTGAAGCTTTCTTT.

This clonotype was counted at least ten times. The V and J genes are TRBV12-3 or TRBV12-4 and TRBJ1-4; D gene uncertain. V lost 6 bases, J lost 3 bases, and 5 bases lay in between. The CDR3 has 12 amino acids. The CDR3 nucleotides are TGTGCCAGCAGGTTACCTAATGAAAAACTGTTTTTT. As protein: CASRLPNEKLFF.

This clonotype occurred many times. CDR3 nucleotide sequence: TGTGCCAGCAGTTTATTGGGAGGGCACACTGAAGCTTTCTTT. Amino acids: CASSLLGGHTEAFF. The gene calls are TRBV28 and TRBJ1-1; D gene unclear. Germline assignment: CDR1 MDHEN and CDR2 SYDVKM. Trimming shortened V by 1 base and J by 3 bases, and 9 bases separated the two germline ends. This CDR3 region has 14 residues.

In this sample, this clonotype turned up many times. In DNA form, the CDR3 reads TGTGCCAGCAGGCGGACGGGGGAAGAGACCCAGTACTTC. Its protein is CASRRTGEETQYF. The chain employs TRBV6-2 or TRBV6-3 and TRBJ2-5, with a tentative D call TRBD2 (6 bases). Deletions cut 6 bases from V and 3 bases from J, with 11 bases between. Germline V CDR1 and CDR2: MNHEY, SVGEGT. This CDR3 contains 13 residues.

The rearrangement links TRBV2 to TRBJ2-7; 12 bases map to TRBD2. This CDR3 contains 16 residues. J lost 2 bases, V lost 1 base, and 3 bases had no gene match. Germline loops: CDR1 SNHLY, CDR2 FYNNEI. The CDR3 nucleotides read TGTGCCAGCAGTGAAGGACTAGCGGGGGCAACCTACGAGCAGTACTTC. Its protein is CASSEGLAGATYEQYF. The variable domain in full, with the rest retrieved from reference TRBV2 and TRBJ2-7, is EPEVTQTPSHQVTQMGQEVILRCVPISNHLYFYWYRQILGQKVEFLVSFYNNEISEKSEIFDDQFSVERPDGSNFTLKIRSTKLEDSAMYFCASSEGLAGATYEQYFGPGTRLTVT.

This clonotype was recorded many times. This chain joins TRBV20-1 and TRBJ1-5; D is ambiguous. The germline V gene has CDR1 DFQATT and CDR2 SNEGSKA (reference sequence). This CDR3 has 15 residues. The V end lost 5 bases, the J end lost 0 bases, and 14 bases lay between the germline ends. The CDR3, as DNA: TGCAGTGCTGTTCTCTCGGGCTATAGCAATCAGCCCCAGCATTTT. Amino acid sequence: CSAVLSGYSNQPQHF.

The table lists this clonotype with a few counts. The J gene is TRBJ1-2, the V gene TRBV19, with D possibly TRBD1 on 6 matching bases. Between the trimmed V and J ends, which lost 3 bases and 4 bases, there was a span of 12 bases. CDR3 size: 14 residues. Germline-derived CDR1 and CDR2 are LNHDA and SQIVND (reference sequence). CDR3 protein: CASSIEGGPYGYTF. DNA of the CDR3: TGTGCCAGTAGTATTGAAGGGGGTCCCTATGGCTACACCTTC. The full variable domain, completed using reference TRBV19 and TRBJ1-2, is DGGITQSPKYLFRKEGQNVTLSCEQNLNHDAMYWYRQDPGQGLRLIYYSQIVNDFQKGDIAEGYSVSREKKESFPLTVTSAQKNPTAFYLCASSIEGGPYGYTFGSGTRLTVV.

The chain couples TRBV27 to TRBJ1-2, with D possibly matching TRBD1 (6 bases). V lost 2 bases and J lost 4, with 11 bases in between. This CDR3 spans 14 amino acids. Germline CDR1 MNHEY, CDR2 SMNVEV (reference sequence). CDR3 region: CASSLGGRTYGYTF. CDR3 DNA sequence: TGTGCCAGCAGTTTAGGGGGCAGGACCTATGGCTACACCTTC.